This TCR beta chain was retrieved from a study of beta chain features in type 1 diabetes. The CDR3 extends over 15 amino acids. V lost 6 bases and J lost 5; bases outside the gene matches: 10. In germline, CDR1 is LNHDA, CDR2 SQIVND (reference sequence). The authors reverse transcribed all of the isolated RNA, so sequencing captured expressed TCRB transcripts. The repertoire was sequenced with immunoSEQ multiplex PCR; TCRdb's copy has only in-frame clones and lacks some. The sample holds a few hundred thousand clones; about 14% are singletons and the top ten take under 0.02%. The study, taken as a whole, reports: Within the patient group, naive, central memory and Treg TCRB repertoires appeared more similar to each other than within healthy donors.

Details on this clone: As yet, its antigen is unknown.

The V and J genes are TRBV19 and TRBJ2-1, with TRBD2 matching over 7 bases. Sequenced input: naive CD4+ T cells from blood. The TCR originated in a woman aged 18-29 years in good health. In DNA, the CDR3 is TGTGCCAGTAGCCGACTAATAGCGGGTGACAATGAGCAGTTCTTC. Translation: CASSRLIAGDNEQFF.